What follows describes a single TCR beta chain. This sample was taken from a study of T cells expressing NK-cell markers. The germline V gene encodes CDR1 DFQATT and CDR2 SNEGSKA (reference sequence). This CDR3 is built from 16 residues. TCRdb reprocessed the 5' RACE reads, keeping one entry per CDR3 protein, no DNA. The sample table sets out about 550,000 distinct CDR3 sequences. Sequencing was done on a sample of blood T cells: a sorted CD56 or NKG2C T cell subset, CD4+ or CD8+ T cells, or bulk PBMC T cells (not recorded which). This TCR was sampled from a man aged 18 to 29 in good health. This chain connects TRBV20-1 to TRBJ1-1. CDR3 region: CSASALTLPSNTEAFF.